This is a list of T cell receptor beta chains from one sample in a study of blood T cells in healthy people across ages. TCRdb reanalysed the 5' RACE reads using MiXCR and keeps one entry per CDR3 protein. The data hold about 1.5 million distinct CDR3 sequences, with 42% observed a single time. Sequencing used blood. The receptors come from a woman aged 18 to 35 in good health. Both conserved end residues are part of each CDR3. Each record gives: J gene, V gene, CDR3 protein.

TRBJ2-6,TRBV28,CASSVVGGDASSGANVLTF
TRBJ2-5,TRBV7-7,CASSFGTSGWETQYF
TRBJ2-1,TRBV6-6,CASTRQGSSYNEQFF
TRBJ2-1,TRBV20-1,CSARDPGTGYNEQFF
TRBJ2-1,TRBV6-4,CASSEAAGGPGEQFF
NA,TRBV9,CASSVAPVPSYNEQYF
TRBJ2-3,TRBV7-2,CASSFPFSGSSTDTQYF
TRBJ1-2,TRBV12-3/TRBV12-4,CASSSPRGRYTF
TRBJ2-3,TRBV4-3,CASSQVGRVDGDTQYF
TRBJ1-2,TRBV5-1,CASSLQGWNGYTF
TRBJ2-3,TRBV7-2,CASSPSGGSATDTQYF
TRBJ2-3,TRBV10-3,CAISGVYTDTQYF
TRBJ2-7,TRBV27,CASSFDNNPVNAYEQYF
TRBJ2-1,TRBV25-1,CASSERDRVRNEQFF
TRBJ1-6,TRBV13,CASSPRTTYNSPLHF
TRBJ2-3,TRBV18,CASSPTLAETDTQYF
TRBJ2-7,TRBV12-3/TRBV12-4,CASSSGTSGALYEQYF
TRBJ2-3,TRBV12-3/TRBV12-4,CASSRDRVLHTQYF
TRBJ1-1,TRBV7-2,CASRRGQPAMNTEAFF
NA,TRBV3-1,CASSQGINSQETQYF
TRBJ2-5,TRBV20-1,CSARYAGTYNEQYF